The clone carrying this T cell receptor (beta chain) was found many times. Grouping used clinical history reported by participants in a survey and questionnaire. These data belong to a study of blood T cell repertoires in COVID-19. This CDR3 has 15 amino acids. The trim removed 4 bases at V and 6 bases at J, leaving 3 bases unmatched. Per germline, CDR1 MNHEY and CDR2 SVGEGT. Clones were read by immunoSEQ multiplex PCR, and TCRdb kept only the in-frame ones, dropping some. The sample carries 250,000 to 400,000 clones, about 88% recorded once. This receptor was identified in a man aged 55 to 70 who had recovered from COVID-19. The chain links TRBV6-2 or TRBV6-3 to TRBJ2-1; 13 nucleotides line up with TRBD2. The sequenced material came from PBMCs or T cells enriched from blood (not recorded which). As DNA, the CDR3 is TGTGCCAGCAGTTCTAGGACTAGCGGGGGCAATGAGCAGTTCTTC. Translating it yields CASSSRTSGGNEQFF.